These 13 T cell receptor beta chains were sequenced from one sample in a study of T cell responses to AZD1222 COVID-19 vaccine (TCRdb year 2021). The sample's time point label, in plain terms: baseline before first vaccination. The library was generated by the immunoSEQ multiplex PCR assay. The table was pulled from immuneACCESS by TCRdb, which kept in-frame rearrangements only. Such tables lose some clones; where checked, under half of the loss comes from unresolved V genes, and the rest has no known cause. This sample gives 130,000 or so clones in total; about 82% of them show up just once. The top ten constitute roughly 12% of the sample. The source was peripheral blood, collected on day 0 of AZD1222 vaccination. The receptors were gathered from an adult in good health.

The CDR3 coding sequence is TGCGCCAGCAGCCAAGGAACGGTGGCTAAGCCCCAGCATTTT. Translating gives CASSQGTVAKPQHF. The chain recombines TRBV4-1 with TRBJ1-5; D is undetermined. Germline V gene data show CDR1 as MGHRA and CDR2 as YSYEKL. V lost 1 base to trimming and J lost 8 bases, with 12 bases between them. The CDR3 sequence is 14 residues long.

The V gene is TRBV7-2, the J gene TRBJ1-5, with 12 positions matching TRBD1. This CDR3 spans 18 amino acids. Germline CDR1 SGHTA, CDR2 FQGNSA. J gave up 2 bases and V 3 bases, and 8 bases lay outside the gene matches. This chain's CDR3 is CASSLSGTGGGGNQPQHF. The CDR3, as DNA: TGTGCCAGCAGCTTGTCCGGGACAGGGGGCGGGGGCAATCAGCCCCAGCATTTT.

The chain has TRBV5-1 and TRBJ2-2; 10 bases are shared with TRBD2. With V trimmed by 4 bases and J by 2 bases, 14 bases remained unmatched. The CDR3 consists of 19 residues. The germline CDR1 and CDR2 sequences are SGHRS and YFSETQ. The CDR3 loop is CASSHTAGSGGTNTGELFF. The CDR3 nucleotides are TGCGCCAGCAGCCACACGGCGGGTAGCGGGGGGACAAACACCGGGGAGCTGTTTTTT.

DNA for the CDR3: TGTGCCATCAGCGATTCGGGGAGGAGCTCCTATAATTCACCCCTCCACTTT. It specifies CAISDSGRSSYNSPLHF. J is TRBJ1-6 and V is TRBV10-3; no definite D call. Deletions cut 6 bases from V and 0 bases from J, with 15 bases between. The CDR3 sequence is 17 residues long. Germline CDR1 and CDR2: ENHRY and SYGVKD.

This sequence joins TRBV3-1 (or the pseudogene TRBV3-2) and TRBJ2-3; D remains ambiguous. The CDR3 has 18 residues. The ends were cut back, 2 bases at V and 2 bases at J, with 20 bases in the middle. The V gene's germline CDR1 is LGHDT and CDR2 YNNKEL (reference sequence). As DNA, the CDR3 is TGTGCCAGCAGCCAACCCCCCGCGGTTCTAGGGATCACAGATACGCAGTATTTT. Its protein is CASSQPPAVLGITDTQYF.

The chain uses TRBV7-8 and TRBJ2-1, with 9 bases fitting TRBD2. The germline V gene has CDR1 SGHVS and CDR2 FQNEAQ. There are 14 residues in the CDR3. V trimming: 5 bases; J trimming: 9 bases; junction bases outside the gene matches: 8. The CDR3 protein is CASSNSGSRSEQFF. The CDR3 nucleotides read TGTGCCAGCAGCAATAGCGGGAGTCGGAGTGAGCAGTTCTTC.

This clone was recorded once. This chain uses TRBV5-3 with TRBJ2-5, with D perhaps given as TRBD1 or TRBD2 (5 bases each). TRBV5-3 is assigned to the ORF class and has an uncertain function. The V gene lost 3 bases and the J gene lost 4 bases, with 19 bases spanning the gap. CDR3 size: 16 residues. DNA for the CDR3: TGTGCCAGAAGCTGGGTACATGGGGGTTCTGTAGAGACCCAGTACTTC. The encoded protein is CARSWVHGGSVETQYF.

The V gene is TRBV19, the J gene TRBJ1-3, with no clear D. With 2 bases removed from V and 3 bases from J, the gap between germline ends came to 11 bases. The CDR3 is 15 amino acids. The germline V gene encodes CDR1 LNHDA and CDR2 SQIVND (reference sequence). The CDR3 sequence: CASSISFGFGNTIYF. The DNA of the CDR3 is TGTGCCAGTAGTATATCCTTTGGGTTTGGAAACACCATATATTTT.

This chain joins TRBV18 and TRBJ1-2; D not certain. The germline gives CDR1 KGHSH, CDR2 LQKENI. This CDR3 comprises 15 residues. V was clipped by 3 bases and J by 4 bases, with 15 bases between them. The CDR3 region is CASSPAVGEGYGYTF. The DNA of the CDR3 is TGTGCCAGCTCACCCGCGGTAGGAGAGGGCTATGGCTACACCTTC.

The J gene is TRBJ1-2, the V gene TRBV28; TRBD1 matches 8 bases. CDR3 length: 14 residues. With 1 base clipped from V and 7 bases from J, the junction kept 5 bases outside the gene matches. Germline CDR1 reads MDHEN; CDR2 reads SYDVKM. The CDR3 reads CASSLSTGAGGYTF. In nucleotides, the CDR3 is TGTGCCAGCAGTTTATCGACAGGGGCGGGTGGCTACACCTTC.

The chain uses TRBV5-1 and TRBJ1-1, with a possible D match to TRBD1 (5 bases). Germline V gene data show CDR1 as SGHRS and CDR2 as YFSETQ. The CDR3 consists of 13 residues. V was cut by 8 bases and J by 6 bases, with 17 bases left in between. The chain's CDR3 is CASQDRGIPEAFF. In DNA, the CDR3 is TGCGCCAGTCAGGATCGGGGGATACCTGAAGCTTTCTTT.

V and J are TRBV10-3 and TRBJ2-7; unclear D gene. Trimming cost V 4 bases and J 5 bases, with 12 bases left between them. The CDR3 length is 13 residues. Looked up from germline, CDR1 is ENHRY and CDR2 is SYGVKD. The CDR3 nucleotides are TGTGCCATCAGTGTAGGGCAGGTTAACGAGCAGTACTTC. Its protein is CAISVGQVNEQYF.

The chain couples TRBV7-8 to TRBJ1-2; D is perhaps TRBD1 (5 bases). CDR1 and CDR2 from the germline V gene are SGHVS and FQNEAQ. Trimming removed 5 bases at V and 1 base at J, with 14 bases between. This CDR3 spans 15 amino acids. In nucleotides, the CDR3 is TGTGCCAGCAGCCCACACACGGGACTTAACTATGGCTACACCTTC. It is translated as CASSPHTGLNYGYTF. The whole variable domain, filled in from reference TRBV7-8 and TRBJ1-2, reads GAGVSQSPRYKVAKRGQDVALRCDPISGHVSLFWYQQALGQGPEFLTYFQNEAQLDKSGLPSDRFFAERPEGSVSTLKIQRTQQEDSAVYLCASSPHTGLNYGYTFGSGTRLTVV.